The present TCR beta chain was sequenced within a study of T cell repertoires in cytomegalovirus infection. Study information: Signatures in public TCR beta sequences pointed to both CMV infection and matching HLA type.

A word on this clonotype: Its antigen is unidentified.

The CDR3 covers 14 residues. The V and J ends lost 5 bases and 4 bases respectively, with 15 bases between them. Germline assignment: CDR1 LNHNV and CDR2 YYDKDF (reference sequence). TCRdb redid the calling of the reads with MiXCR, one entry per CDR3 protein. Among approximately 340,000 distinct CDR3 sequences listed, about 28% were seen once. Points from the study as a whole: CMV-specific HLA-C-restricted TCR beta clonotypes dominated the ex vivo response. CMV carriers having the relevant HLA were flagged by cumulative public TCR beta family frequency.

The J gene is TRBJ2-7, the V gene TRBV15; D is possibly TRBD1 (6 bases). The TCR originated in a human donor in good health (CMV status not recorded). Some clones in this sample may be carry-over from other donors' samples. The sequencing here drew on cultured PBMCs, taken from culture after CMV antigen stimulation. CDR3 region: CATSGGEQGYEQYF. CDR3 sequence (DNA): TGTGCCACCAGCGGGGGAGAACAGGGATACGAGCAGTACTTC.